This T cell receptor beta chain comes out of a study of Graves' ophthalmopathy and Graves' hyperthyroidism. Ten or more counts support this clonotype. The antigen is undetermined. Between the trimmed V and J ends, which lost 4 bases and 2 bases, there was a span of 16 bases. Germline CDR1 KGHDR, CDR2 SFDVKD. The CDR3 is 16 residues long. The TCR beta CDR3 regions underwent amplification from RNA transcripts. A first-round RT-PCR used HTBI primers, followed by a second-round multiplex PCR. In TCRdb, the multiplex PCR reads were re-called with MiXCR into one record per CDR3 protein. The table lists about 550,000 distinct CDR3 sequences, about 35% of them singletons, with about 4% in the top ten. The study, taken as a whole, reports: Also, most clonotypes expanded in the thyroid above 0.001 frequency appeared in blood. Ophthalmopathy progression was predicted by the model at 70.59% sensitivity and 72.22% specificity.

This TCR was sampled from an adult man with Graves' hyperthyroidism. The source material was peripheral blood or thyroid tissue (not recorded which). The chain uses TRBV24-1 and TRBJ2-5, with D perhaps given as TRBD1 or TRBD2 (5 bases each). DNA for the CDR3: TGTGCCACCAGTGACCCCGGGACGGCAACGCAAGAGACCCAGTACTTC. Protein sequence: CATSDPGTATQETQYF.